This TCR beta chain came from a study of preoperative IRX-2 immunotherapy in early breast cancer. Profiled with immunoSEQ multiplex PCR; TCRdb holds only in-frame clones, not every one. Of under 30,000 clones in the sample, approximately 90% were seen once. The length of the CDR3 is 12 residues. Germline-derived CDR1 and CDR2 are SGHTA and FQGNSA. Trimming cost V 5 bases and J 7 bases, with 9 bases left between them. The treatment: preoperative locoregional IRX-2 cytokine immunotherapy. Samples came from a phase Ib trial of preoperative locoregional IRX-2 cytokine immunotherapy. Sequencing was performed on tumor tissue, taken after IRX-2 immunotherapy. The chain carries TRBV7-2 and TRBJ1-5; the D is unclear. This clonotype was sampled from a human donor with breast cancer. The CDR3 bases are TGTGCCAGCAGCCCGTCCTACCAGCCCCAGCATTTT. Protein: CASSPSYQPQHF.